This T cell receptor (beta chain) emerged from a study of a mutant IDH1 vaccine in newly diagnosed glioma (dated by TCRdb to about 2021). Background on the whole study: Vaccination started 4-6 weeks after radiotherapy alone, or was given together with temozolomide cycles in the groups whose treatment included chemotherapy. Six visits were used for peripheral blood collection: V03 (baseline), V05, V07, V10, V12 and V13. Longitudinal TCRB deep sequencing was performed for roughly 27 treated patients wherever samples were available for exploratory analyses. The week-35 safety follow-up took place at visit V12, and the week-47 end of study took place at visit V13. Of the approximately 35 treated patients, about 60% were male and approximately 38% were female, and the mean age was roughly 40 years. Prior to enrollment, standard therapy consisting of radiotherapy alone, temozolomide alone, or radiochemotherapy with temozolomide had been administered to patients, with the combination being received by most patients. Results and caveats for the whole study, not just this receptor: Pseudoprogression appeared unrelated to alterations in the top peripheral T cell clonotypes detected by TCRB sequencing. According to the authors, sample limitations meant that analyses of patient blood samples could not be reproduced. Availability determined which PBMC samples were chosen for TCRB deep sequencing. Across multiple MHC alleles, vaccine-induced immune responses were seen in about 93% of patients.

The time point label, read with the paper, signifies: week 47, end of study. Each vaccine dose, consisting of 300 ug of a 20-mer mutant IDH1 peptide in Montanide, was administered subcutaneously with topical imiquimod. Eight vaccinations were administered to patients in weeks 1, 3, 5, 7, 11, 15, 19 and 23, corresponding to visits V03 through V10. All donors had newly diagnosed IDH1-mutant astrocytomas of WHO grade 3 or 4 that showed loss of nuclear ATRX. The samples were drawn from NOA16, a multicentre, single-arm, open-label phase I trial in Germany that tested a mutant IDH1 peptide vaccine in humans for the first time. The DNeasy Blood and Tissue Kit was used to extract genomic DNA from EDTA blood for TCRB sequencing. A note on this clone: The specificity of this receptor is unknown. No quality values exist for individual bases; no much larger clone is one base distant.

CDR1 and CDR2 were assigned from the germline V gene as SNHLY and FYNNEI. Its CDR3 holds 14 amino acids, cysteine through phenylalanine. Of all the DNA, just the CDR3 is kept, 42 bases in frame from base 1. For this chain, trimming is 2 bases at the V end and 6 bases at the J end, and the number of junction bases without a gene match is 4. Library method: the immunoSEQ multiplex PCR assay. The hsTCRB Kit was used according to the manufacturer's protocol to amplify rearranged TCR beta chain sequences. An Illumina MiSeq was used to sequence the TCRB libraries. The source study handled its data this way. Demultiplexing, trimming and gene mapping were performed with the kit vendor's proprietary platform. TCRdb re-hosts the immuneACCESS table, in-frame sequences only. Its copies lack some clones; in the studies checked, an unresolved V gene accounts for under half of them, and the cause for the rest is not known. The V and J calls and the clone size are those of that table, but D and trimming were determined from the DNA. The sample table holds around 60,000 clones, of which 75% to 90% were seen once. The ten largest clones add up to 3.8% of the sample.

The sequencing here drew on PBMCs, taken from a glioma patient whose treatment included an IDH1 peptide vaccine. This sequence uses TRBV2 and TRBJ1-2, and TRBD1 aligns with 9 junction nucleotides. The origin of this receptor is a young man with glioma. The DNA reads TGTGCCAGCAGTGAAAGGGACAGGGTGGATGGCTACACCTTC. Translated, this gives CASSERDRVDGYTF.